What follows are 14 T cell receptor beta chains derived from one specimen sequenced in a study of control samples from healthy donors and cancer patients. Assay used: immunoSEQ multiplex PCR; TCRdb lists only in-frame clones, some missing. Here the sample spans 400,000 to 450,000 clones, around 90% being singletons. Specimen: PBMCs. The receptors here all came from a middle-aged man with head and neck cancer.

This clone was observed a single time. V is TRBV18 and J is TRBJ1-3; 8 nucleotides line up with TRBD1. Germline V CDR1 and CDR2: KGHSH, LQKENI. Germline trimming cut 5 bases from V and 3 bases from J; bases unmatched to any gene: 3. CDR3 length: 14 amino acids. The CDR3 nucleotides are TGTGCCAGCTCATCTGGACAGGGTGGAAACACCATATATTTT. Its translation: CASSSGQGGNTIYF. Looking up the rest from reference TRBV18 and TRBJ1-3 gives the full variable domain: NAGVMQNPRHLVRRRGQEARLRCSPMKGHSHVYWYRQLPEEGLKFMVYLQKENIIDESGMPKERFSAEFPKEGPSILRIQQVVRGDSAAYFCASSSGQGGNTIYFGEGSWLTVV.

To note about this clone: A much larger clone lies one base from this, so it may be a read error. The V gene is TRBV6-8, the J gene TRBJ2-7, with 7 bases matching TRBD1. The CDR3 spans 14 residues. Germline lookup yields CDR1 MNHGY and CDR2 SAAAGT. V lost 2 bases, J lost 3 bases, and 4 bases stayed unmatched. CDR3 coding DNA: TGTGCCAGCAGTTACCCCGGGACAGTCTACGAGCAGTACTTC. Translated, it gives CASSYPGTVYEQYF.

This chain joins TRBV2 and TRBJ1-5; the D gene is possibly TRBD1 (5 bases). CDR1 and CDR2 (germline): SNHLY, FYNNEI. The V end lost 6 bases, the J end lost 0 bases, and 9 bases lay between the germline ends. This CDR3 has 14 residues. CDR3 nucleotide sequence: TGTGCCAGCAGACGGGGGGTTAGCAATCAGCCCCAGCATTTT. Its protein is CASRRGVSNQPQHF.

The chain uses TRBV18 and TRBJ1-1; D not certain. The V end was cut by 4 bases, the J end by 4 bases, with 16 bases between. The CDR3 sequence is 15 residues long. The germline V gene encodes CDR1 KGHSH and CDR2 LQKENI. The CDR3 bases are TGTGCCAGCTCACTAGTTAGCTCTTCGGGCACTGAAGCTTTCTTT. It is translated as CASSLVSSSGTEAFF.

This clone occurred a few times. The chain employs TRBV18 and TRBJ1-2; D is ambiguous. The CDR3 spans 16 residues. Trimming shortened V by 2 bases and J by 0 bases, and 13 bases separated the two germline ends. Germline V lookup: CDR1 KGHSH, CDR2 LQKENI. This chain's CDR3 is CASSPYNIGSNYGYTF. CDR3 nucleotide sequence: TGTGCCAGCTCACCATACAATATTGGATCTAACTATGGCTACACCTTC.

The genes are TRBV6-5 and TRBJ2-2; D remains unclear. This CDR3 contains 12 residues. V was cut by 5 bases and J by 6 bases, with 7 bases left in between. CDR1 MNHEY and CDR2 SVGAGI come from the germline V gene. The CDR3 loop reads CASSNDPGELFF. The DNA for the CDR3 is TGTGCCAGCAGTAACGACCCCGGGGAGCTGTTTTTT.

The chain uses TRBV11-2 and TRBJ1-1, with 11 bases aligning to TRBD1. The J segment lost 4 bases and the V segment lost 3 bases, leaving 7 bases of the junction unmatched. From germline, CDR1 is SGHAT and CDR2 FQNNGV. The CDR3 covers 16 residues. The CDR3 sequence is CASSFGTGGTGTEAFF. The CDR3 DNA reads TGTGCCAGCAGCTTCGGGACAGGGGGGACAGGCACTGAAGCTTTCTTT.

The chain couples TRBV9 to TRBJ2-2; TRBD2 aligns across 8 bases. The CDR3 has 17 residues. CDR1 is SGDLS, CDR2 YYNGEE, per germline. J was trimmed by 1 base and V by 5 bases; bases with no gene match: 10. In DNA form, the CDR3 reads TGTGCCAGCAGTTTGGTCATAGCGGGAATGAACACCGGGGAGCTGTTTTTT. It yields the protein CASSLVIAGMNTGELFF.

The rearrangement joins TRBV28 to TRBJ1-3; no definite D call. Trimming took off 6 bases at V and 8 bases at J, with 8 bases between the two ends. CDR3 length equals 11 residues. Looked up from germline, CDR1 is MDHEN and CDR2 is SYDVKM. CDR3: CASRLVDTIYF. In DNA form, the CDR3 reads TGTGCCAGCAGGTTGGTGGACACCATATATTTT. The variable domain in full, with the rest retrieved from reference TRBV28 and TRBJ1-3, is DVKVTQSSRYLVKRTGEKVFLECVQDMDHENMFWYRQDPGLGLRLIYFSYDVKMKEKGDIPEGYSVSREKKERFSLILESASTNQTSMYLCASRLVDTIYFGEGSWLTVV.

This clone was recorded a few times. The V call is TRBV7-2, the J call TRBJ2-7; D is perhaps TRBD1 (6 bases). The germline V and J ends were trimmed by 5 bases and 1 base, with 21 bases remaining between them. The CDR3 totals 17 residues. The germline V gene encodes CDR1 SGHTA and CDR2 FQGNSA. This CDR3 is CASSPRPTGMRSYEQYF. CDR3 DNA sequence: TGTGCCAGCAGCCCGCGCCCCACAGGGATGCGGTCCTACGAGCAGTACTTC.

The chain carries TRBV6-5 and TRBJ2-7; D possibly corresponds to TRBD2 (5 bases). The V gene lost 0 bases and the J gene lost 2 bases, with 5 bases spanning the gap. This CDR3 has 13 amino acids. Per the germline V gene, CDR1 is MNHEY and CDR2 is SVGAGI. The chain's CDR3 is CASSYSGAYEQYF. For the CDR3, the DNA is TGTGCCAGCAGTTACTCGGGAGCCTACGAGCAGTACTTC.

This chain joins TRBV7-8 and TRBJ2-5; D gene uncertain. Germline V CDR1 and CDR2: SGHVS, FQNEAQ. The germline V and J ends were trimmed by 8 bases and 4 bases, with 11 bases remaining between them. This CDR3 is 12 amino acids long. The CDR3 coding sequence is TGTGCCAGCGGCCGGGTAGGAGAGACCCAGTACTTC. Its protein product is CASGRVGETQYF.

The rearrangement joins TRBV18 to TRBJ1-4; D call uncertain. CDR3 size: 15 residues. Germline CDR1 reads KGHSH; CDR2 reads LQKENI. Trimming removed 0 bases from V and 8 bases from J, with 13 bases in between. The CDR3, as DNA: TGTGCCAGCTCACCACCCGGCCAGGATTTCGAAAAACTGTTTTTT. Encoded protein: CASSPPGQDFEKLFF.

The V call is TRBV28, the J call TRBJ2-2; no firm D call. The CDR3 runs to 15 residues. Germline-derived CDR1 and CDR2 are MDHEN and SYDVKM. V lost 4 bases and J 9 bases, leaving 18 bases between the germline ends. CDR3 bases: TGTGCCAGCAGTTCCTTGACTCCAGGCCAAAGGGAGCTGTTTTTT. It is translated as CASSSLTPGQRELFF.